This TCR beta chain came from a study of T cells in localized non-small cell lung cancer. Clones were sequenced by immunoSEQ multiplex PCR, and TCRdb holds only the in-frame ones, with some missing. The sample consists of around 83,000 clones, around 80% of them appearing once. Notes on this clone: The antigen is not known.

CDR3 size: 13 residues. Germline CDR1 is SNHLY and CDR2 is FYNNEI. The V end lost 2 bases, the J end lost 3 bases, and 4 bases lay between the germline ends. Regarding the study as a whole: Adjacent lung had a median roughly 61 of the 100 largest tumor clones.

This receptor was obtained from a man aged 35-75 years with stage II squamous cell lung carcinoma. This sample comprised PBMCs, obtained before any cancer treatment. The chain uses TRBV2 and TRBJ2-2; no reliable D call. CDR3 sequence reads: CASSESHTGELFF. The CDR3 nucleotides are TGTGCCAGCAGTGAATCTCACACCGGGGAGCTGTTTTTT.